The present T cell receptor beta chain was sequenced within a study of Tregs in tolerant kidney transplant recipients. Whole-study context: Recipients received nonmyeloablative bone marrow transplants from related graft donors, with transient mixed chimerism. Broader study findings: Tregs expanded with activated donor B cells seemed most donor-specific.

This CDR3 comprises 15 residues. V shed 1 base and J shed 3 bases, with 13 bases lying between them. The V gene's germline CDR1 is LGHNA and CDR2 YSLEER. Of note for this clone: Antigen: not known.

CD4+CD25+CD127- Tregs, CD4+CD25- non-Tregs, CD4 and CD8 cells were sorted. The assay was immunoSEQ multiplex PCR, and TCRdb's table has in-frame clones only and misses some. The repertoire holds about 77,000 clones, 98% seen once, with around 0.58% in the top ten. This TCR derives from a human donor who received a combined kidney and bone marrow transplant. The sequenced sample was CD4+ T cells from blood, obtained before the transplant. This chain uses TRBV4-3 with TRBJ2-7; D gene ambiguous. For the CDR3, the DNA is TGCGCCAGCAGCCAAGGTAGTACCCCCTTCTACGAGCAGTACTTC. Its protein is CASSQGSTPFYEQYF.